This T cell receptor beta chain comes out of a study of T-cell reconstitution after alpha-beta-depleted transplantation in children. Looked up from germline, CDR1 is SGHRS and CDR2 is YFSETQ. V gave up 3 bases and J gave up 3 bases, with 13 bases separating them. This CDR3 is 14 amino acids long. Preparing the TCRbeta library involved the use of unique molecular identifiers. TCRdb independently ran MiXCR on the PCR reads; one entry per CDR3 protein. The sample carries 95,000 to 150,000 distinct CDR3 sequences, roughly 23% recorded once. Details on this clonotype: The antigen is undetermined.

Study-wide results and caveats: Reported findings indicate that, about two months after transplant, alpha-beta T cells came from several hundred expanded clones, which were derived from non-depleted graft cells.

This sequence was found in a male patient between 2 and 15 years old who had a stem cell transplant for chronic granulomatous disease, so the T cells may come from the graft donor. The chain joins TRBV5-1 to TRBJ2-7; D might be TRBD2 (6 bases). The material was PBMCs, mostly from graft donor cells, obtained 180 days after TCRalphabeta/CD19-depleted stem cell transplant. CDR3 loop: CASSSSTRVYEQYF. The CDR3 DNA follows: TGCGCCAGCAGCTCATCGACTAGGGTCTACGAGCAGTACTTC.